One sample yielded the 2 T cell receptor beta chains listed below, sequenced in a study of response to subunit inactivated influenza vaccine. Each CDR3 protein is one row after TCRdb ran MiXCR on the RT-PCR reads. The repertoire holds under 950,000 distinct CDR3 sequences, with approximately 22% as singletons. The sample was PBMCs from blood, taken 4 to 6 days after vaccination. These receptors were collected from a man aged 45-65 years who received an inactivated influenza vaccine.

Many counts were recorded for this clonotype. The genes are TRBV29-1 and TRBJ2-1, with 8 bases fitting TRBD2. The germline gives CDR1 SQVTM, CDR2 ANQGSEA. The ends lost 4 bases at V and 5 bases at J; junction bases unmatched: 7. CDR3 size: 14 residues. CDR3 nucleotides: TGCAGCGTTGGAACTAGCGGTTCCCACAATGAGCAGTTCTTC. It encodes CSVGTSGSHNEQFF.

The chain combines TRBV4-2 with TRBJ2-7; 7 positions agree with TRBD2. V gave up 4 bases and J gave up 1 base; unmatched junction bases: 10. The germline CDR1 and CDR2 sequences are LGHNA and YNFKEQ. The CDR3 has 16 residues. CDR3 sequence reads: CASSRIAGRESYEQYF. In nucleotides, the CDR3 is TGTGCCAGCAGCCGCATCGCGGGGCGGGAGTCCTACGAGCAGTACTTC.